Detailed here is one TCR beta chain. The antigen is not known. This record comes from a study of PD-1 blockade in classical Hodgkin lymphoma. Regarding the study as a whole: Newly diagnosed patients reportedly had lower baseline TCR diversity than healthy donors. TCR diversity in CD4+, not CD8+, cells rose significantly by C4D1.

Brentuximab vedotin exposure varied among the patients, all of whom had relapsed after autologous stem cell transplantation. Produced via immunoSEQ multiplex PCR; TCRdb's table is partial and in-frame only. The data contain about 94,000 clones, 75% to 90% of them singletons. The J segment lost 1 base and the V segment lost 5 bases, leaving 1 base of the junction unmatched. Germline CDR1 and CDR2: MNHNY and SVGAGI (reference sequence). The CDR3 covers 14 residues. This clonotype originated in a human donor with classical Hodgkin lymphoma. V usage is TRBV6-6 and J usage is TRBJ2-3; 9 bases are shared with TRBD1. The sequencing used peripheral blood mononuclear cells (PBMCs), collected before the second cycle of nivolumab. CDR3 loop: CASSRTGGTDTQYF. As DNA, the CDR3 is TGTGCCAGCAGTCGGACAGGGGGCACAGATACGCAGTATTTT.